These 12 T cell receptor beta chains came from one sample sequenced in a study of yellow fever vaccine responses in identical twins (dated by TCRdb to the late 2010s). The library was prepared using RT-PCR. Sequencing relied on an Illumina HiSeq 2500. TCRdb handled the public reads itself, with Q25 trimming in fastp and clone calling in MiXCR, and kept productive beta chains. CDR3 protein sequences are deduplicated, and each keeps its most common genes and DNA. Here the sample has about 12,000 distinct CDR3 sequences; roughly 81% occur a single time. The top ten clones comprise 1.7% of the sample. Sample: T cells from blood (PBMCs), unsorted or a sorted subset (not recorded which), taken before or after yellow fever vaccination (not recorded which). The receptors originated from a woman aged 18-35 years who received the yellow fever vaccine. Donor details come from another sample of the same person, matched by shared clones.

The chain couples TRBV28 to TRBJ2-4; 7 positions match TRBD2. Trimming removed 5 bases from V and 1 base from J; junction bases left unmatched: 2. Looked up from germline, CDR1 is MDHEN and CDR2 is SYDVKM. The CDR3 contains 14 residues. The CDR3 region has the DNA TGTGCCAGCAGTATGGGGGGGGCCAAAAACATTCAGTACTTC. It encodes CASSMGGAKNIQYF.

The chain is built from TRBV12-3 or TRBV12-4 and TRBJ2-5; D is undetermined. The CDR3 totals 13 residues. V was shortened by 6 bases and J by 1 base, with 9 bases between the two germline ends. Written as DNA, the CDR3 is TGTGCCAGCAGAGGAAATATCCAAGAGACCCAGTACTTC. Translated: CASRGNIQETQYF.

This sequence joins TRBV9 and TRBJ2-7, with 9 bases matching TRBD2. In germline, CDR1 is SGDLS, CDR2 YYNGEE. The CDR3 covers 15 residues. Trimming took 4 bases from V and 0 from J; bases not matched to a gene: 5. This CDR3 reads CASSPASGASYEQYF. The CDR3 coding sequence is TGTGCCAGCAGCCCCGCTAGCGGGGCCTCCTACGAGCAGTACTTC.

The chain couples TRBV13 to TRBJ2-1; D assignment may be TRBD1 or TRBD2 (5 bases each). V was cut by 6 bases and J by 2 bases, with 17 bases left in between. There are 16 residues in the CDR3. The V gene's germline CDR1 is PRHDT and CDR2 FYEKMQ (reference sequence). The CDR3 is CASSPFAVGAYNEQFF. For the CDR3, the DNA is TGTGCCAGCAGTCCCTTTGCGGTGGGGGCCTACAATGAGCAGTTCTTC.

This clonotype has a single count. This chain links TRBV28 with TRBJ2-1; 12 positions agree with TRBD2. The germline gives CDR1 MDHEN, CDR2 SYDVKM. This CDR3 comprises 15 residues. Germline trimming cut 2 bases from V and 7 bases from J; bases unmatched to any gene: 3. CDR3 residues: CASSLRTSGENEQFF. The CDR3 DNA reads as TGTGCCAGCAGTTTACGGACTAGCGGGGAGAATGAGCAGTTCTTC.

The V and J genes are TRBV13 and TRBJ2-7, with TRBD1 matching over 9 bases. Germline V gene lookup returns CDR1 PRHDT and CDR2 FYEKMQ (reference sequence). The CDR3 runs to 12 residues. V was clipped by 11 bases and J by 2 bases; unmatched bases: 4. CDR3 sequence reads: CAARDRAYEQYF. CDR3 DNA sequence: TGTGCCGCCCGGGACAGGGCCTACGAGCAGTACTTC.

The chain joins TRBV25-1 to TRBJ2-7; D is unresolved. The CDR3 has 15 residues. CDR1 is MGHDK and CDR2 is SYGVNS in the germline V gene. V dropped 3 bases and J dropped 0 bases, with 12 bases sitting between them. The CDR3 here is CASSDPDGISYEQYF. CDR3 DNA sequence: TGTGCCAGCAGTGATCCGGACGGAATCTCCTACGAGCAGTACTTC.

As to this clonotype: The junction differs from germline at one of its ends, possibly a read error. The chain carries TRBV6-1 and TRBJ1-6; D is uncertain. The CDR3 loop spans 16 amino acids. In germline, CDR1 is MNHNS, CDR2 SASEGT. The CDR3 DNA reads TGTGCCAGGAGTGCTCATCTTCTTGAATATAATTCACCCCTCCACTTT. Its protein product is CARSAHLLEYNSPLHF.

The V call is TRBV29-1, the J call TRBJ2-7; possibly TRBD2 for D (6 bases). CDR1 is SQVTM, CDR2 ANQGSEA, per germline. The CDR3 runs 13 residues. Trimming removed 1 base at V and 3 bases at J, with 10 bases between. The DNA for the CDR3 is TGCAGCGTTGAAGCGGGACTGGGCTACGAGCAGTACTTC. The encoded protein is CSVEAGLGYEQYF.

The chain joins TRBV13 to TRBJ2-3; 7 bases map to TRBD1. Germline V CDR1 and CDR2: PRHDT, FYEKMQ (reference sequence). Trimming cost V 5 bases and J 1 base; bases outside gene matches: 3. CDR3 length: 14 residues. CDR3 region: CASSKGQGTDTQYF. CDR3 coding DNA: TGTGCCAGCAGCAAAGGACAGGGCACAGATACGCAGTATTTT.

This rearrangement joins TRBV10-3 to TRBJ1-2; no clear D gene. CDR3 length equals 17 residues. Trimming pared 5 bases from V and 4 bases from J, leaving 23 bases between. Germline CDR1 ENHRY, CDR2 SYGVKD. The CDR3 DNA is TGTGCCATCAGTCTAAGGGCCTCGACACCGCCTTTCTATGGCTACACCTTC. Translated, it gives CAISLRASTPPFYGYTF.

This clonotype was found once. This chain uses TRBV4-3 with TRBJ2-1, with 10 nucleotides matching TRBD2. Germline assignment: CDR1 LGHNA and CDR2 YSLEER. With V trimmed by 3 bases and J by 3 bases, 2 bases remained unmatched. This CDR3 has 15 residues. As DNA, the CDR3 is TGCGCCAGCAGCCAGGGACTAGCGTTCTACAATGAGCAGTTCTTC. Protein: CASSQGLAFYNEQFF.